This T cell receptor (beta chain) is from a study of T-cell reconstitution after alpha-beta-depleted transplantation in children. This clonotype was recorded a few times. The antigen is unknown. The study, taken as a whole, reports: Several hundred expanded graft clones reportedly supplied alpha-beta T cells about two months after transplant. Recipient T cells and thymic progenitors that survived gave rise to the high TCRbeta diversity observed at day 60 in some patients. One year post-transplant, T-cell counts and diversity were largely derived from T cells produced anew.

The library targeted TCRbeta and was prepared with unique molecular identifiers. TCRdb re-analysed the PCR reads in MiXCR, keeping a single row per CDR3 protein. The profile shows more than 120,000 distinct CDR3 sequences, 8.8% of them singletons. V dropped 1 base and J dropped 1 base, with 9 bases sitting between them. The CDR3 sequence is 15 residues long. Germline assignment: CDR1 LGHDT and CDR2 YNNKEL (reference sequence). The sequence derives from a female patient aged 2-9 years who had a stem cell transplant for congenital amegakaryocytic thrombocytopenia, so the T cells may come from the graft donor. J is TRBJ2-3 and V is TRBV3-1; D could derive from TRBD1 or TRBD2 (6 bases each). Sequences were derived from PBMCs, mostly from graft donor cells, sampled 180 days after TCRalphabeta/CD19-depleted stem cell transplant. The CDR3 DNA sequence: TGTGCCAGCAGCCAAGTGGAGGGGGGCACAGATACGCAGTATTTT. Encoded protein: CASSQVEGGTDTQYF.